The clone carrying this TCR beta chain was counted at least ten times. Its cognate antigen is unknown. The data were obtained in a study of T cells in Graves' hyperthyroidism and ophthalmopathy. From RNA transcripts, TCR beta CDR3 regions were amplified. First-round RT-PCR of the TCR CDR3 relied on the HTBI primer set. TCRdb called the multiplex PCR reads again in MiXCR, with one record for every CDR3 protein. In the table there are about 510,000 distinct CDR3 sequences, 35% to 50% of which are singletons. Those patients with uncontrolled infection, other autoimmune disease, pregnancy or lactation were excluded. Study-wide points: Within blood appeared most thyroid clonotypes that had expanded above 0.001.

Germline V gene sequence: CDR1 SGHTA, CDR2 FQGNSA. Deletions cut 1 base from V and 8 bases from J, with 15 bases between. This CDR3 has 14 amino acids. This chain connects TRBV7-2 to TRBJ2-7; weak D call: TRBD2 (5 bases). The clonotype comes from an adult woman with Graves' disease, either hyperthyroidism or ophthalmopathy (not recorded which). Material: peripheral blood or thyroid tissue (not recorded which). CDR3 coding DNA: TGTGCCAGCAGCTTAGACCGGGGAAGTGGGAAGCAGTACTTC. Encoded protein: CASSLDRGSGKQYF.